This passage covers 31 T cell receptor beta chains from one sample sequenced in a study of T cells after yellow fever vaccination. MiXCR, run by TCRdb on the 5' RACE reads, gives a single entry per CDR3 protein. The repertoire has about 26,000 distinct CDR3 sequences, over 3.5% of them found once; the top ten carry 35% to 40%. Sequencing used PBMCs, either bulk or a sorted T-cell subset (CD4+, CD8+, memory, or dextramer-sorted; not recorded which), obtained on the day of the yellow fever booster vaccination. The receptors derive from a man younger than 35 who received the YFV17D yellow fever vaccine.

This clonotype was recorded at least ten times. The chain couples TRBV12-3 or TRBV12-4 to TRBJ2-2, with D possibly TRBD2 on 6 matching bases. This CDR3 region has 15 residues. V shed 5 bases and J shed 0 bases, with 10 bases lying between them. CDR3: CASSTGGSNTGELFF. The DNA of the CDR3 is TGTGCCAGCAGTACCGGGGGTTCGAACACCGGGGAGCTGTTTTTT.

The sample holds many counts of this clonotype. The chain uses TRBV18 and TRBJ1-1; the D is unclear. Germline CDR1 KGHSH, CDR2 LQKENI. V lost 1 base and J lost 6, with 12 bases in between. This CDR3 contains 14 residues. The CDR3 DNA reads as TGTGCCAGCTCACCACAGGGCAGTGGAGCTGAAGCTTTCTTT. It specifies CASSPQGSGAEAFF.

In its sample, this clonotype was seen many times. V and J are TRBV20-1 and TRBJ2-3; D not certain. CDR1 and CDR2 from the germline V gene are DFQATT and SNEGSKA (reference sequence). The V and J ends lost 0 bases and 0 bases respectively, with 16 bases between them. The CDR3 runs 17 residues. CDR3 in DNA: TGCAGTGCTAGAGAGATAAGGGCACTCCCAAGCACAGATACGCAGTATTTT. Amino acids: CSAREIRALPSTDTQYF.

V is TRBV5-1 and J is TRBJ2-7; D remains ambiguous. Germline V lookup: CDR1 SGHRS, CDR2 YFSETQ. This CDR3 contains 15 residues. V was trimmed by 0 bases and J by 7 bases, leaving 17 bases between them. CDR3 DNA: TGCGCCAGCAGCTTGGCCCCCCGCGTGACCGGAGAGCAGTACTTC. It is translated as CASSLAPRVTGEQYF.

This clonotype was seen ten or more times. V gene TRBV4-3 combines with J gene TRBJ2-5; possibly TRBD2 for D (7 bases). This CDR3 has 15 amino acids. V lost 1 base and J 5 bases, leaving 14 bases between the germline ends. The germline gives CDR1 LGHNA, CDR2 YSLEER. CDR3 amino acids: CASSQVGGGVETQYF. The CDR3 bases are TGCGCCAGCAGCCAAGTTGGAGGGGGGGTTGAGACCCAGTACTTC.

This clonotype was counted many times. The V and J genes are TRBV20-1 and TRBJ2-7; TRBD2 agrees at 11 bases. J was trimmed by 9 bases and V by 0 bases; bases with no gene match: 7. Germline V gene lookup returns CDR1 DFQATT and CDR2 SNEGSKA (reference sequence). The CDR3 length is 14 residues. CDR3 amino acids: CSAREGTSGLWQYV. CDR3 bases: TGCAGTGCTAGAGAGGGGACTAGCGGTTTGTGGCAGTACGTC.

This clonotype was detected many times. This rearrangement joins TRBV6-4 to TRBJ2-3, with a possible D match to TRBD2 (7 bases). In germline, CDR1 is MRHNA, CDR2 SNTAGT. The CDR3 length is 14 residues. V was shortened by 2 bases and J by 4 bases, with 10 bases between the two germline ends. The CDR3 DNA follows: TGTGCCAGCAGTGACGGGGGGGCCTCAGATACGCAGTATTTT. This sequence encodes CASSDGGASDTQYF.

This clonotype has at least ten counts. The chain carries TRBV5-1 and TRBJ2-7; TRBD2 matches 7 bases. The CDR3 covers 15 residues. V was pared by 5 bases and J by 2 bases, with 10 bases of the junction left unmatched. Germline V gene data show CDR1 as SGHRS and CDR2 as YFSETQ. The CDR3 nucleotides read TGCGCCAGCAGACTTGGGAGTAGCGGGCCCTACGAGCAGTACTTC. This encodes CASRLGSSGPYEQYF.

This sequence joins TRBV7-3 and TRBJ2-1; 11 positions agree with TRBD2. This CDR3 is built from 16 residues. The J segment lost 9 bases and the V segment lost 7 bases, leaving 14 bases of the junction unmatched. Germline CDR1 reads SGHTA; CDR2 reads FQGTGA. The CDR3: CASTLNGLAGGGEQFF. CDR3 DNA sequence: TGTGCCAGCACCCTAAACGGGCTAGCGGGGGGCGGTGAGCAGTTCTTC.

This clonotype was recorded many times. The genes are TRBV7-2 and TRBJ2-2; weak D call: TRBD1 (5 bases). Deletions cut 3 bases from V and 1 base from J, with 21 bases between. This CDR3 spans 19 amino acids. Germline V gene sequence: CDR1 SGHTA, CDR2 FQGNSA. Written as DNA, the CDR3 is TGTGCCAGCAGCTTTTTTCTGGGGCGACGCGCTCTGAACACCGGGGAGCTGTTTTTT. Its protein is CASSFFLGRRALNTGELFF.

Many counts were recorded for this clonotype. This chain connects TRBV12-3 or TRBV12-4 to TRBJ1-3; D may be TRBD1 (5 bases). The V end was cut by 3 bases, the J end by 4 bases, with 7 bases between. There are 13 residues in the CDR3. CDR3: CASSFRQGNTIYF. For the CDR3, the DNA is TGTGCCAGCAGTTTCAGACAGGGAAACACCATATATTTT.

By share, this clonotype ranks as medium-sized. The V call is TRBV4-2, the J call TRBJ2-1; 10 positions match TRBD2. The J segment lost 4 bases and the V segment lost 0 bases, leaving 3 bases of the junction unmatched. In germline, CDR1 is LGHNA, CDR2 YNFKEQ. The CDR3 extends over 16 amino acids. CDR3 sequence (DNA): TGTGCCAGCAGCCAAGATCCAGCGGGGGGGTACAATGAGCAGTTCTTC. Translating it yields CASSQDPAGGYNEQFF.

In this sample, this clonotype turned up many times. This chain links TRBV7-2 with TRBJ1-3, with D tentatively TRBD1 (5 bases). Trimming took off 8 bases at V and 2 bases at J, with 25 bases between the two ends. Germline V gene sequence: CDR1 SGHTA, CDR2 FQGNSA. This CDR3 comprises 18 residues. CDR3 amino acids: CASGMRNAGQVAGNTIYF. The DNA of the CDR3 is TGTGCCAGCGGAATGCGAAACGCAGGGCAGGTAGCTGGAAACACCATATATTTT. Based on the CDR3 plus reference TRBV7-2 and TRBJ1-3, the full variable domain is GAGVSQSPSNKVTEKGKDVELRCDPISGHTALYWYRQSLGQGLEFLIYFQGNSAPDKSGLPSDRFSAERTGGSVSTLTIQRTQQEDSAVYLCASGMRNAGQVAGNTIYFGEGSWLTVV.

This clonotype was recorded at least ten times. The V gene is TRBV6-2 or TRBV6-3, the J gene TRBJ2-3; possibly TRBD1 for D (5 bases). Germline V CDR1 and CDR2: MNHEY, SVGEGT. The CDR3 length is 12 residues. Trimming left V 2 bases short and J 8 bases short, with 8 bases between. The CDR3 coding sequence is TGTGCCAGCAGTTACCTACAGGCTACGCAGTATTTT. It is translated as CASSYLQATQYF.

V gene TRBV7-2 combines with J gene TRBJ1-2, with 7 bases aligning to TRBD1. Germline CDR1 and CDR2: SGHTA and FQGNSA. The CDR3 consists of 14 residues. J gave up 2 bases and V 2 bases, and 2 bases lay outside the gene matches. DNA of the CDR3: TGTGCCAGCAGCTTAAGGGACAGAAACTATGGCTACACCTTC. Translating it yields CASSLRDRNYGYTF.

This clonotype was seen at least ten times. The V and J genes are TRBV20-1 and TRBJ2-1; 10 bases fit TRBD2. The germline CDR1 and CDR2 sequences are DFQATT and SNEGSKA (reference sequence). This CDR3 comprises 16 residues. Losses at the gene ends were 1 base for V and 9 bases for J; bases not matched to a gene: 12. The CDR3 DNA is TGCAGTGCTAGAGTACCGGAGCGGGGGGGCCTCGGTGAGCAGTTCTTC. Its protein is CSARVPERGGLGEQFF.

This clonotype appeared a few times. The chain recombines TRBV18 with TRBJ2-7; perhaps TRBD1 as D (6 bases). The germline V and J ends were trimmed by 3 bases and 5 bases, with 8 bases remaining between them. The V gene's germline CDR1 is KGHSH and CDR2 LQKENI. CDR3 length: 12 amino acids. In nucleotides, the CDR3 is TGTGCCAGCTCACCTGGACAGCACGAGCAGTACGTC. Its protein product is CASSPGQHEQYV.

This clonotype was seen at least ten times. V and J are TRBV4-1 and TRBJ1-4, with D possibly being TRBD1 (5 bases). The V gene's germline CDR1 is MGHRA and CDR2 YSYEKL. The V and J ends lost 5 bases and 7 bases respectively, with 14 bases between them. This CDR3 has 14 residues. CDR3 bases: TGCGCCAGCAGCGCCGACGGGACTCGTGAAAAACTGTTTTTT. Translated: CASSADGTREKLFF.

In this sample, this clonotype turned up many times. V and J are TRBV29-1 and TRBJ2-3, with TRBD1 as a possible D gene (7 bases). The CDR3 is 14 residues long. Germline CDR1 and CDR2: SQVTM and ANQGSEA. V was trimmed by 4 bases and J by 5 bases, leaving 16 bases between them. The DNA for the CDR3 is TGCAGCGTTGGACAGGGCGGGACCAGAGATACGCAGTATTTT. Residues: CSVGQGGTRDTQYF.

This clonotype came up many times. The CDR3: CASSPSRDTEAFF. The CDR3 DNA sequence: TGTGCCAGCAGCCCCTCACGGGACACTGAAGCTTTCTTT. The gene calls are TRBV7-2 and TRBJ1-1; D is undetermined. The CDR3 runs 13 residues. CDR1 and CDR2 from the germline V gene are SGHTA and FQGNSA. V lost 5 bases to trimming and J lost 3 bases, with 10 bases between them.

This clonotype was seen only a few times. The chain uses TRBV5-1 and TRBJ2-1; weak D call: TRBD1 (7 bases). The V gene lost 0 bases and the J gene lost 3 bases, with 10 bases spanning the gap. CDR1 is SGHRS and CDR2 is YFSETQ in the germline V gene. CDR3 length equals 15 residues. The CDR3: CASSLGRGLYNEQFF. The CDR3 bases are TGCGCCAGCAGCTTGGGGAGGGGGCTCTACAATGAGCAGTTCTTC.

This clonotype was found many times. The chain employs TRBV12-3 or TRBV12-4 and TRBJ1-1; D gene unclear. V lost 3 bases and J 4 bases, leaving 9 bases between the germline ends. The CDR3 has 13 amino acids. For the CDR3, the DNA is TGTGCCAGCAGTTTTCATTCCCCCACTGAAGCTTTCTTT. It yields the protein CASSFHSPTEAFF.

The sample holds a few counts of this clonotype. The rearrangement uses TRBV10-3 and TRBJ1-2; 8 nucleotides align to TRBD1. Per the germline V gene, CDR1 is ENHRY and CDR2 is SYGVKD. The V segment lost 10 bases and the J segment 8 bases; nucleotides outside the gene matches: 12. The CDR3 runs 13 residues. CDR3 region: CATATGGSGGYTF. In nucleotides, the CDR3 is TGTGCCACAGCAACAGGGGGATCGGGAGGCTACACCTTC.

A few counts support this clonotype. The chain is built from TRBV7-9 and TRBJ2-1, with TRBD2 as a possible D gene (7 bases). V dropped 6 bases and J dropped 0 bases, with 21 bases sitting between them. This CDR3 region has 18 residues. CDR1 is SEHNR, CDR2 FQNEAQ, per germline (reference sequence). CDR3 loop: CASRPGGRGTSSYNEQFF. The CDR3 DNA reads TGTGCCAGCAGACCCGGGGGGCGGGGGACCAGCTCCTACAATGAGCAGTTCTTC.

This clonotype showed up many times. The chain carries TRBV6-4 and TRBJ2-5; 9 positions agree with TRBD2. This CDR3 is 15 amino acids long. Germline values: CDR1 MRHNA, CDR2 SNTAGT. V was pared by 3 bases and J by 2 bases, with 4 bases of the junction left unmatched. The CDR3 reads CASSEGGGEQETQYF. The CDR3 DNA follows: TGTGCCAGCAGTGAAGGCGGGGGGGAACAAGAGACCCAGTACTTC.

Many counts were recorded for this clonotype. This sequence joins TRBV9 and TRBJ1-5, with D tentatively TRBD1 (5 bases). Trimming cost V 3 bases and J 7 bases, with 11 bases left between them. The CDR3 runs 13 residues. Germline V gene lookup returns CDR1 SGDLS and CDR2 YYNGEE. The CDR3 DNA follows: TGTGCCAGCAGCGAGGGGTCAGGGCAGCCCCAGCATTTT. Amino acid sequence: CASSEGSGQPQHF.

This clonotype was detected ten times or more. The rearrangement uses TRBV6-2 or TRBV6-3 and TRBJ1-1; no clear D. The V gene's germline CDR1 is MNHEY and CDR2 SVGEGT. The CDR3 contains 11 residues. Trimming shortened V by 1 base and J by 11 bases, and 8 bases separated the two germline ends. In DNA form, the CDR3 reads TGTGCCAGCAGTTACTACAGTGAGGCTTTCTTT. The encoded protein is CASSYYSEAFF.

This clonotype has at least ten counts. The rearrangement joins TRBV5-1 to TRBJ2-3, with D hard to call. Looked up from germline, CDR1 is SGHRS and CDR2 is YFSETQ. V shed 2 bases and J shed 0 bases, with 7 bases lying between them. The CDR3 sequence is 14 residues long. The chain's CDR3 is CASSFTHSTDTQYF. The CDR3 nucleotides read TGCGCCAGCAGCTTCACCCACAGCACAGATACGCAGTATTTT.

This clonotype occurred many times. The rearrangement uses TRBV5-1 and TRBJ2-3, with 9 bases that match TRBD2. This CDR3 contains 14 residues. Germline V gene sequence: CDR1 SGHRS, CDR2 YFSETQ. V gave up 2 bases and J gave up 11 bases; unmatched junction bases: 9. CDR3 nucleotide sequence: TGCGCCAGCAGCTTTGCGGGGGGGCCAGTTAAGCAGTATTTT. Amino acid sequence: CASSFAGGPVKQYF.

This clonotype occurred many times. The chain is built from TRBV7-2 and TRBJ2-5; D gene ambiguous. The germline CDR1 and CDR2 sequences are SGHTA and FQGNSA. The CDR3 loop spans 15 amino acids. V was cut by 2 bases and J by 2 bases, with 12 bases left in between. Here the CDR3 DNA reads TGTGCCAGCAGCTTACTTCGAGCCCAACAAGAGACCCAGTACTTC. It yields the protein CASSLLRAQQETQYF.

The count of this clonotype is one. A much larger clone differs by one base, so this may be a read error. The chain employs TRBV15 and TRBJ1-1; TRBD1 matches 8 bases. Germline assignment: CDR1 LNHNV and CDR2 YYDKDF (reference sequence). The V gene end was trimmed by 7 bases and the J gene end by 10 bases; junction bases not matched to a gene: 8. CDR3 size: 12 residues. This CDR3 is CATNAYRGVAFF. The CDR3 nucleotides read TGTGCCACCAATGCCTACAGGGGGGTAGCTTTCTTT.